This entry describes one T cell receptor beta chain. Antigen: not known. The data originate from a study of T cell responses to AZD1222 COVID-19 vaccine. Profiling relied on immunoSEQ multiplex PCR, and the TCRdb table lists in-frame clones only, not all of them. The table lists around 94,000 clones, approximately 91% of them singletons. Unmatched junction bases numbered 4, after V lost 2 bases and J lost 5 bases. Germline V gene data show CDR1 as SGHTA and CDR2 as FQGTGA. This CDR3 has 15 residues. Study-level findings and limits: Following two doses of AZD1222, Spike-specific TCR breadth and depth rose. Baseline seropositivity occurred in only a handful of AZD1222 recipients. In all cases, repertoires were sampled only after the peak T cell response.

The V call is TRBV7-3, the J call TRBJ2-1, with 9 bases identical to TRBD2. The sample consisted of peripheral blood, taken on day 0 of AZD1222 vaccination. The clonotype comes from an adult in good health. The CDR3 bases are TGTGCCAGCAGCTTAGCGGGGGGGCCCCACAATGAGCAGTTCTTC. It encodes CASSLAGGPHNEQFF.